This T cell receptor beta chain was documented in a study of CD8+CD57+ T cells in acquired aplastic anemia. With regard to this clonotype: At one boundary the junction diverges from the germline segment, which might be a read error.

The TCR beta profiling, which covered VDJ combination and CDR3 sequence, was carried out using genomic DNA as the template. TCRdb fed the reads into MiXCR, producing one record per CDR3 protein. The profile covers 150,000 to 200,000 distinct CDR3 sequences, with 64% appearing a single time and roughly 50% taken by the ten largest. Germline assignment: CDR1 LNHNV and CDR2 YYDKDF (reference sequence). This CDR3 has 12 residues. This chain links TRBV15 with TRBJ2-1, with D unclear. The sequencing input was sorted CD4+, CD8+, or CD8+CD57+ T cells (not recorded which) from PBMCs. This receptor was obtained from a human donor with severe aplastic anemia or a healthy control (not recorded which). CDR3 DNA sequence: TGTGCCACCAGCAGAGTGCGGAATGAGCAATTCTTC. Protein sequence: CATSRVRNEQFF. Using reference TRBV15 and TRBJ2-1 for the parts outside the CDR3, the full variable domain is DAMVIQNPRYQVTQFGKPVTLSCSQTLNHNVMYWYQQKSSQAPKLLFHYYDKDFNNEADTPDNFQSRRPNTSFCFLDIRSPGLGDTAMYLCATSRVRNEQFFGPGTRLTVL.